This is a list of T cell receptor beta chains from one sample in a study of brain T cells in children with intractable seizures. Using immunoSEQ multiplex PCR, the repertoire was profiled, and TCRdb retains in-frame clones only, with some absent. The profile shows hundreds of thousands of clones, about 93% of them singletons. This material consisted of peripheral blood, taken less than 6 months after surgery. These receptors originate from a boy younger than two with tuberous sclerosis and intractable seizures. The CDR3 runs from the conserved cysteine through the conserved F or W. A D gene is named only where the DNA matches it firmly. Only some rows state a clone size, as once, few, many or a class for expanded clones.

J: TRBJ1-2; D: TRBD1; size: NA; V: TRBV7-2; DNA: TGTGCCAGCAGCCCACAACAGGGGTATGGCTACACCTTC; CDR3: CASSPQQGYGYTF
J: TRBJ2-3; D: TRBD2; size: once; V: TRBV7-3; DNA: TGTGCCAGCAGCTTAGGGCTAGCGGGGCCCTATGGCGCAGATACGCAGTATTTT; CDR3: CASSLGLAGPYGADTQYF
J: TRBJ1-4; D: TRBD1; size: NA; V: TRBV7-6; DNA: TGTGCCAGCAGCCCCGGACAGGGGAGAAGATTAACTAATGAAAAACTGTTTTTT; CDR3: CASSPGQGRRLTNEKLFF
J: TRBJ2-6; D: NA; size: NA; V: TRBV24-1; DNA: TGTGCCACCCGAGGGGCCGGGGCCAACGTCCTGACTTTC; CDR3: CATRGAGANVLTF
J: TRBJ1-5; D: TRBD1; size: NA; V: TRBV19; DNA: TGTGCCAGTACACGGGTCCGGGACAGGGTGCCCGATAGCAATCAGCCCCAGCATTTT; CDR3: CASTRVRDRVPDSNQPQHF
J: TRBJ2-1; D: TRBD2; size: NA; V: TRBV2; DNA: TGTGCCAGCAGTGACTTACCACTAGCGGGAGTGGGCAATGAGCAGTTCTTC; CDR3: CASSDLPLAGVGNEQFF
J: TRBJ1-1; D: TRBD1; size: NA; V: TRBV5-1; DNA: TGCGCCAGCAGCTCAGGGACAGGCCTTAGAGAAGCTTTCTTT; CDR3: CASSSGTGLREAFF
J: TRBJ2-1; D: TRBD2; size: NA; V: TRBV3-1/TRBV3-2; DNA: TGTGCCAGCAGCACGACTAGCGGGAGAGGCTCCTACAATGAGCAGTTCTTC; CDR3: CASSTTSGRGSYNEQFF
J: TRBJ2-1; D: TRBD1; size: NA; V: TRBV24-1; DNA: TGTGCCACCAGTGAACCTGACAGGGGGAGCTACAATGAGCAGTTCTTC; CDR3: CATSEPDRGSYNEQFF
J: TRBJ2-3; D: NA; size: NA; V: TRBV4-1; DNA: TGCGCCAGCAGCCCCAATGGGATGGGCGGGGAAATCGATACGCAGTATTTT; CDR3: CASSPNGMGGEIDTQYF
J: TRBJ1-4; D: TRBD1; size: NA; V: TRBV30; DNA: TGTGCCTGGAGTGAGGGGGCAATAGGAGAAAAACTGTTTTTT; CDR3: CAWSEGAIGEKLFF
J: TRBJ1-4; D: NA; size: few; V: TRBV7-9; DNA: TGTGCCAGCAGCCCACTGGGAGAAAAACTGTTTTTT; CDR3: CASSPLGEKLFF
J: TRBJ2-7; D: NA; size: NA; V: TRBV7-6; DNA: TGTGCCAGCAGCCTAGGGTCCTACGAGCAGTACTTC; CDR3: CASSLGSYEQYF
J: TRBJ1-2; D: NA; size: NA; V: TRBV6-5; DNA: TGTGCCAGCAGTTCACGGACAGCAAACTATGGCTACACCTTC; CDR3: CASSSRTANYGYTF
J: TRBJ1-2; D: TRBD1; size: once; V: TRBV7-9; DNA: TGTGCCAGCAGCATTACAGGACAGGGGGCAATTGGCTACACCTTC; CDR3: CASSITGQGAIGYTF
J: TRBJ1-2; D: NA; size: NA; V: TRBV3-1/TRBV3-2; DNA: TGTGCCAGCAGCCAAAGAGCTAACTATGGCTACACCTTC; CDR3: CASSQRANYGYTF
J: TRBJ1-4; D: NA; size: NA; V: TRBV30; DNA: TGTGCCACTACAGGGACGACTAATGAAAAACTGTTTTTT; CDR3: CATTGTTNEKLFF
J: TRBJ2-3; D: TRBD2; size: once; V: TRBV3-1/TRBV3-2; DNA: TGTGCCAGCAGCCGATTTGAAGGAGCGGGGGTCCACTATCCAGATACGCAGTATTTT; CDR3: CASSRFEGAGVHYPDTQYF
J: TRBJ2-7; D: TRBD1; size: once; V: TRBV4-1; DNA: TGCGCCAGCAGCCAGGTGGGACAGGACTACGAGCAGTACTTC; CDR3: CASSQVGQDYEQYF
J: TRBJ1-1; D: NA; size: NA; V: TRBV5-4; DNA: TGTGCCAGCAGCTTGTACCCGATGAACACTGAAGCTTTCTTT; CDR3: CASSLYPMNTEAFF
J: TRBJ2-3; D: NA; size: NA; V: TRBV3-1/TRBV3-2; DNA: TGTGCCAGCAGCCACCTAAGCACAGATACGCAGTATTTT; CDR3: CASSHLSTDTQYF
J: TRBJ1-1; D: TRBD1; size: NA; V: TRBV18; DNA: TGTGCCAGCTCACCCCAGGGGGCACCCACTGAAGCTTTCTTT; CDR3: CASSPQGAPTEAFF
J: TRBJ2-7; D: TRBD2; size: NA; V: TRBV7-9; DNA: TGTGCCAGCAGATCAGAAAGACTAGCGGGCGGGTCCTACGAGCAGTACTTC; CDR3: CASRSERLAGGSYEQYF
J: TRBJ1-6; D: NA; size: few; V: TRBV4-1; DNA: TGCGCCAGCAGCCACGCAGGGCAGAATTCACCCCTCCACTTT; CDR3: CASSHAGQNSPLHF
J: TRBJ2-3; D: NA; size: once; V: TRBV6-1; DNA: TGTGCCAGCAGTGAACGATTTGGCGGGTGGAGCACAGATACGCAGTATTTT; CDR3: CASSERFGGWSTDTQYF
J: TRBJ1-5; D: NA; size: NA; V: TRBV29-1; DNA: TGCAGCGTCGGAGGGGTCAATCAGCCCCAGCATTTT; CDR3: CSVGGVNQPQHF
J: TRBJ1-2; D: NA; size: NA; V: TRBV20-1; DNA: TGCAGTGCCGAGGGGGATTGGGGCTACACCTTC; CDR3: CSAEGDWGYTF
J: TRBJ1-5; D: NA; size: once; V: TRBV5-1; DNA: TGCGCCAGCAGCTTGAAAGGGGTCAATCAGCCCCAGCATTTT; CDR3: CASSLKGVNQPQHF
J: TRBJ1-2; D: NA; size: once; V: TRBV7-2; DNA: TGTGCCAGCACCCCCCGCGGGGTCAATAACTATGGCTACACCTTC; CDR3: CASTPRGVNNYGYTF
J: TRBJ2-7; D: NA; size: once; V: TRBV3-1/TRBV3-2; DNA: TGTGCCAGCAGCCAAGAACTGAACTCCTACGAGCAGTACTTC; CDR3: CASSQELNSYEQYF
J: TRBJ2-1; D: NA; size: NA; V: TRBV19; DNA: TGTGCCAGTAGTATTACGGGAATCTCCTACAATGAGCAGTTCTTC; CDR3: CASSITGISYNEQFF
J: TRBJ2-7; D: TRBD2; size: NA; V: TRBV19; DNA: TGTGCCCCCCCGGGGACTAGGACCTACGAGCAGTACTTC; CDR3: CAPPGTRTYEQYF
J: TRBJ1-6; D: NA; size: once; V: TRBV30; DNA: TGTGCCTGGAGTCGATGGGGAGATAATTCACCCCTCCACTTT; CDR3: CAWSRWGDNSPLHF
J: TRBJ2-6; D: NA; size: NA; V: TRBV25-1; DNA: TGTGCCAGCAGTTCCGGGGCCAACGTCCTGACTTTC; CDR3: CASSSGANVLTF
J: TRBJ2-5; D: TRBD1; size: NA; V: TRBV5-1; DNA: TGCGCCAGCAGCACCGAACCGGGACAGGGGCCTTGGGAGACCCAGTACTTC; CDR3: CASSTEPGQGPWETQYF
J: TRBJ2-7; D: NA; size: NA; V: TRBV18; DNA: TGTGCCAGCTCGCGCCTCAGGACAGCCTTCTACGAGCAGTACTTC; CDR3: CASSRLRTAFYEQYF
J: TRBJ2-7; D: TRBD2; size: NA; V: TRBV7-9; DNA: TGTGCCATCTCGAGCGGGAGTTCTAACGAGCAGTACTTC; CDR3: CAISSGSSNEQYF
J: TRBJ2-2; D: TRBD2; size: NA; V: TRBV5-1; DNA: TGCGCCAGCAGCTCTAGCGGGAACACCGGGGAGCTGTTTTTT; CDR3: CASSSSGNTGELFF
J: TRBJ1-1; D: NA; size: once; V: TRBV11-3; DNA: TGTGCCAGCAGCTTCGGTTGGGTCATGAACACTGAAGCTTTCTTT; CDR3: CASSFGWVMNTEAFF
J: TRBJ2-2; D: TRBD1; size: NA; V: TRBV7-9; DNA: TGTGCCAGCAGCCCTATTAACTACCGACAGGGCCCCAACACCGGGGAGCTGTTTTTT; CDR3: CASSPINYRQGPNTGELFF
J: TRBJ2-7; D: TRBD2; size: NA; V: TRBV7-9; DNA: TGTGCCAGCAGCTCCTGGACTAGCGGGAGGCACGAGCAGTACTTC; CDR3: CASSSWTSGRHEQYF
J: TRBJ1-2; D: NA; size: NA; V: TRBV7-9; DNA: TGTGCCAGCAACTCTGGGAATCGCTATGGCTACACCTTC; CDR3: CASNSGNRYGYTF